The entry that follows covers one T cell receptor beta chain sequence. Germline assignment: CDR1 SGHNT and CDR2 YENEEA. The CDR3 has 19 residues. V shed 5 bases, J shed 1 base, and the junction held 9 bases outside the gene matches. The entry originates in a study of technical replicates of blood from several donors. This table comes from immunoSEQ multiplex PCR, and its TCRdb copy is limited to in-frame clones, with some not included. The sample has about 75,000 clones; about 97% are singletons. The sample consisted of T cells isolated from PBMCs. The V call is TRBV11-3, the J call TRBJ2-6, with TRBD1 matching over 12 bases. This clonotype was sampled from a human donor in good health. The CDR3 region has the DNA TGTGCCAGCAGCGCCGGGACAGGGGGCCGAGTTTCTGGGGCCAACGTCCTGACTTTC. This sequence encodes CASSAGTGGRVSGANVLTF.